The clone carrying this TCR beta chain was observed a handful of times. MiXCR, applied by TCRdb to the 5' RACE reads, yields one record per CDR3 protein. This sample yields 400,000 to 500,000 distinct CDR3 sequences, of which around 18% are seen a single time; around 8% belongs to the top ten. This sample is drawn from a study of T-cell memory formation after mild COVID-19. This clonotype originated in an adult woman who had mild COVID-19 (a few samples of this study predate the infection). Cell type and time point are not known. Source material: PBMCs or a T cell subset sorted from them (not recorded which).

The CDR3 is CATSGQGNTEAFF. In nucleotides, the CDR3 is TGTGCCACCAGTGGGCAGGGGAACACTGAAGCTTTCTTT. J is TRBJ1-1 and V is TRBV24-1; the D gene is possibly TRBD1 (5 bases). The CDR3 runs 13 residues. Trimming left V 5 bases short and J 1 base short, with 7 bases between. Germline lookup yields CDR1 KGHDR and CDR2 SFDVKD.